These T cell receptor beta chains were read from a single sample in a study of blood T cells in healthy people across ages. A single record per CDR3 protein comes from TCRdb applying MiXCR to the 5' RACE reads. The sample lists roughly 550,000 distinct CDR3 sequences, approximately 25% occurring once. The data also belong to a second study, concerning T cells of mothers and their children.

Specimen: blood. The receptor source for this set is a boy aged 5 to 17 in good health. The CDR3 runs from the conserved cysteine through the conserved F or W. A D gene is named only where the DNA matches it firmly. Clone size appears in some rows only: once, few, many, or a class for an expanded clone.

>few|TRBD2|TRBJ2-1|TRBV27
TGTGCCAGCAGTTTATGGCAGCGGGAGTCGAGCAATGAGCAGTTCTTC
CASSLWQRESSNEQFF
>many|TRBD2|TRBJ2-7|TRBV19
TGTGCCAGTACTGACGGGGGGTACGAGCAGTACTTC
CASTDGGYEQYF
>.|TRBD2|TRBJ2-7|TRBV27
TGTGCCAGCAGTTTATCGTGGGAGGGATCCTACGAGCAGTACTTC
CASSLSWEGSYEQYF
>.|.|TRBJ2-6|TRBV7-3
TGTGCCAGCAGCTTAACGTTCCTGTCTGGGGCCAACGTCCTGACTTTC
CASSLTFLSGANVLTF
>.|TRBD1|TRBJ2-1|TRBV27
TGTGCCAGCAGCCACCGACCGGGACAGGTCTACAATGAGCAGTTCTTC
CASSHRPGQVYNEQFF
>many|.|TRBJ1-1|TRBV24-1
TGTGCCACCAGTGATTCCACTGAAGCTTTCTTT
CATSDSTEAFF
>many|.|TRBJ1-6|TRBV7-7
TGTGCTAGCAGCTCGCTATTCGGTCGGAGGGCACCCCTCCACTTT
CASSSLFGRRAPLHF
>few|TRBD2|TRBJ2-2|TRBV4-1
TGCGCCAGCAGCCAGTACGGGGGGATGAACACCGGGGAGCTGTTTTTT
CASSQYGGMNTGELFF
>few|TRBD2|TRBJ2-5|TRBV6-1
TGTGCCAGCACCCCCTCTTACGGGACTAGCGGGGGGGCCCTAGAGACCCAGTACTTC
CASTPSYGTSGGALETQYF
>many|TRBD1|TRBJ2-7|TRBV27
TGTGCCAGCAGTTATGGGACAGGGGGTTCCTACGAGCAGTACTTC
CASSYGTGGSYEQYF
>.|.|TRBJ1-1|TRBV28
TGTGCCAGCAATCCCGGGACAAGGGAAGCTTTCTTT
CASNPGTREAFF
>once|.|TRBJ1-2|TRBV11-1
TGTGCCAGCAGCGTCGGGGCCAACTATGGCTACACCTTC
CASSVGANYGYTF
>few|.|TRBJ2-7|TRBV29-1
TGCAGCGTCCAGGACGGCACCTCCTACGAGCAGTACTTC
CSVQDGTSYEQYF
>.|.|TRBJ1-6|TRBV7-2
TGTGCCAGCAGCCCGGACGCACGACGGGGTTCACCCCTCCACTTT
CASSPDARRGSPLHF
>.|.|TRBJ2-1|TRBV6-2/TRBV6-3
TGTGCCAGCACCGAGACGACCAAGCCCTACAATGAGCAGTTCTTC
CASTETTKPYNEQFF